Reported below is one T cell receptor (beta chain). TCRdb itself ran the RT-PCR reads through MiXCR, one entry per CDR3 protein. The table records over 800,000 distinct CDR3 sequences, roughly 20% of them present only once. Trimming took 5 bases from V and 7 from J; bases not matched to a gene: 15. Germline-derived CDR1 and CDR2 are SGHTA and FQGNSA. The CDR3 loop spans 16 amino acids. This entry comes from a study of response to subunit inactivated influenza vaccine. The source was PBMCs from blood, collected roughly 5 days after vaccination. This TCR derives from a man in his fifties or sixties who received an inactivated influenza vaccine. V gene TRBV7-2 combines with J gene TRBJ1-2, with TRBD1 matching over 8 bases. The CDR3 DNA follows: TGTGCCAGCAGCCTAGACAGGGGAGGGGGCATTGGTGGCTACACCTTC. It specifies CASSLDRGGGIGGYTF.